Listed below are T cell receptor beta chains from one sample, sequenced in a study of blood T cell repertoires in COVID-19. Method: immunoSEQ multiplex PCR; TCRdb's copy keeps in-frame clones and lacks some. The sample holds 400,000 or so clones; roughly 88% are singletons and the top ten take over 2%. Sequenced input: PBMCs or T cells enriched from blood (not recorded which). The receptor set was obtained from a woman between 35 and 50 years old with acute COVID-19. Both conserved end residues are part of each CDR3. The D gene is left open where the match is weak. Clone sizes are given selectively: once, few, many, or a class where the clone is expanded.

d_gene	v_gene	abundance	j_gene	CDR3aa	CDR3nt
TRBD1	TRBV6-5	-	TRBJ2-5	CASRPTGEETQYF	TGTGCCAGCAGACCTACAGGGGAAGAGACCCAGTACTTC
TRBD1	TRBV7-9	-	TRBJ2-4	CASRRQGHIQYF	TGTGCCAGCAGAAGACAGGGACACATTCAGTACTTC
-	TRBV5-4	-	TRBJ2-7	CASSPRGGTPYEQYF	TGTGCCAGCAGCCCCAGAGGGGGAACCCCCTACGAGCAGTACTTC
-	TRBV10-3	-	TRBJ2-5	CAISENREQTQYF	TGTGCCATCAGTGAGAACAGGGAACAGACCCAGTACTTC
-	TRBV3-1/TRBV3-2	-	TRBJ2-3	CASSQWGGSADTQYF	TGTGCCAGCAGCCAATGGGGGGGCTCTGCAGATACGCAGTATTTT
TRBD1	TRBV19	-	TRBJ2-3	CASRKDGTGNTDTQYF	TGTGCCAGTAGGAAAGACGGGACAGGGAATACAGATACGCAGTATTTT
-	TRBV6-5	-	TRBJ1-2	CASTGGGLYGYTF	TGTGCCAGCACTGGGGGCGGCCTCTATGGCTACACCTTC
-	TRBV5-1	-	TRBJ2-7	CASSLASGRGTYEQYF	TGCGCCAGCAGCTTGGCGTCGGGCAGGGGGACTTACGAGCAGTACTTC
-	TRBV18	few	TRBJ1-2	CASSPGTPHYGYTF	TGTGCCAGCTCACCCGGGACACCTCACTATGGCTACACCTTC
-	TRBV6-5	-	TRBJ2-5	CASSRRQVQETQYF	TGTGCCAGCAGTCGACGACAAGTCCAAGAGACCCAGTACTTC
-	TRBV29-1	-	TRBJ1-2	CSVEAGTHGYTF	TGCAGCGTTGAGGCGGGAACCCATGGCTACACCTTC
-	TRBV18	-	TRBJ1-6	CASSPGATLRF	TGTGCCAGCTCACCAGGGGCAACCCTCCGCTTT
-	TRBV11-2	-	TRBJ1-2	CASSWGGARIPGYTF	TGTGCCAGCAGTTGGGGGGGGGCACGAATCCCTGGCTACACCTTC
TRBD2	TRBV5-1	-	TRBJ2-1	CASSAAGTRRNEQFF	TGCGCCAGCAGCGCGGCTGGGACTAGAAGAAACGAGCAGTTCTTC
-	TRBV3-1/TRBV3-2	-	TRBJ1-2	CASSHTGSGYTF	TGTGCCAGCAGCCATACAGGGTCTGGCTACACCTTC
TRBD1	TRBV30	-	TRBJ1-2	CAWGPGQGPYGYTF	TGTGCCTGGGGGCCAGGACAGGGGCCCTATGGCTACACCTTC
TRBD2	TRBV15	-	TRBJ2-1	CATSEGAATSGANEQFF	TGTGCCACCAGCGAGGGGGCCGCGACTAGCGGGGCGAATGAGCAGTTCTTC